The next 19 T cell receptor beta chains were all read from a single sample in a study of T cells expressing NK-cell markers. From the 5' RACE reads, TCRdb lists one entry per CDR3 protein and no DNA. The sample holds 200,000 to 300,000 distinct CDR3 sequences. The sequencing input was blood T cells: a sorted CD56 or NKG2C T cell subset, CD4+ or CD8+ T cells, or bulk PBMC T cells (not recorded which). The source of these receptors is a woman between 18 and 69 years old in good health.

The J gene is TRBJ2-7, the V gene TRBV20-1; the TCRdb D gene call, TRBD2, has no DNA to confirm it. Germline V lookup: CDR1 DFQATT, CDR2 SNEGSKA (reference sequence). There are 14 residues in the CDR3. The CDR3 sequence: CSAEASGQIYEQYF.

The chain uses TRBV16 and TRBJ2-7; TCRdb designates TRBD2, a call that cannot be tested without DNA. This CDR3 comprises 17 residues. Germline CDR1 KGHSY, CDR2 FQNENV. CDR3 in amino acids: CASSQSGLAGGSYEQYF.

V and J are TRBV6-1 and TRBJ1-6; checking the TCRdb D call of TRBD1 is not possible without DNA. This CDR3 is built from 16 residues. The germline gives CDR1 MNHNS, CDR2 SASEGT. The CDR3 spells CASSKRGTGDNSPLHF.

This chain uses TRBV28 with TRBJ2-2; TCRdb proposes TRBD1, but this gene call is untestable without DNA. The CDR3 spans 15 residues. The germline gives CDR1 MDHEN, CDR2 SYDVKM. The CDR3 loop reads CASRDDRMGSGELFF.

The rearrangement joins TRBV25-1 to TRBJ2-3; TCRdb returns TRBD2, unconfirmable since there is no DNA. The CDR3 runs 17 residues. CDR1 is MGHDK and CDR2 is SYGVNS in the germline V gene. This CDR3 is CASYSPKGLAGADTQYF.

The V and J genes are TRBV4-1 and TRBJ2-7; TCRdb outputs TRBD1, but without DNA this stays unchecked. CDR1 is MGHRA, CDR2 YSYEKL, per germline. The CDR3 extends over 16 amino acids. CDR3 sequence reads: CASSQEGLQGRSEQYF.

The V call is TRBV4-2, the J call TRBJ2-1; the D gene TCRdb calls, TRBD1, cannot be checked with no DNA. Germline values: CDR1 LGHNA, CDR2 YNFKEQ. The CDR3 totals 14 residues. The CDR3 protein is CASSRLRDPHEQFF.

This CDR3 reads CASSFRTGNTIYF. The chain couples TRBV6-5 to TRBJ1-3; TCRdb picks TRBD1, but there is no DNA to check that call. Germline V CDR1 and CDR2: MNHEY, SVGAGI. CDR3 length equals 13 residues.

This rearrangement joins TRBV12-3 or TRBV12-4 to TRBJ2-1; the D call from TCRdb, TRBD1, cannot be confirmed without DNA. CDR3 length equals 12 residues. Here the CDR3 reads CASRRGGEEQFF.

The chain has TRBV15 and TRBJ2-6. This CDR3 is built from 21 residues. Germline CDR1 LNHNV, CDR2 YYDKDF (reference sequence). The CDR3 protein is CATSRDSFVGIYRPGANVLTF.

The V gene is TRBV20-1, the J gene TRBJ1-1. Germline V CDR1 and CDR2: DFQATT, SNEGSKA (reference sequence). This CDR3 spans 15 amino acids. The CDR3 sequence is CSARDYGGYDTEAFF.

The CDR3 here is CASSPRSQGGAGELFF. The V and J genes are TRBV14 and TRBJ2-2; no DNA is available, so the TRBD1 call from TCRdb remains unchecked. Germline V gene sequence: CDR1 SGHDN, CDR2 FVKESK. The CDR3 sequence is 16 residues long.

The chain recombines TRBV7-2 with TRBJ1-5. CDR3 length: 15 amino acids. Germline V lookup: CDR1 SGHTA, CDR2 FQGNSA. The CDR3 region is CASSLVARHNQPQHF. Filled out from reference TRBV7-2 and TRBJ1-5, the complete variable domain reads GAGVSQSPSNKVTEKGKDVELRCDPISGHTALYWYRQSLGQGLEFLIYFQGNSAPDKSGLPSDRFSAERTGGSVSTLTIQRTQQEDSAVYLCASSLVARHNQPQHFGDGTRLSIL.

V is TRBV20-1 and J is TRBJ2-7; lacking DNA, the TRBD1 call made by TCRdb goes unchecked. The CDR3 totals 16 residues. The germline V gene has CDR1 DFQATT and CDR2 SNEGSKA (reference sequence). The CDR3 spells CSARDPGQAGSYEQYF.

The chain is built from TRBV7-2 and TRBJ1-6; there is no DNA to check the TCRdb D call of TRBD1. The CDR3 is 15 amino acids. CDR1 and CDR2 from the germline V gene are SGHTA and FQGNSA. This chain's CDR3 is CASSPRGGTDSPLHF.

The CDR3 protein is CSAREASGRQQFF. This rearrangement joins TRBV20-1 to TRBJ2-1; TCRdb returns TRBD2, unconfirmable since there is no DNA. CDR1 is DFQATT, CDR2 SNEGSKA, per germline (reference sequence). The CDR3 covers 13 residues.

This rearrangement joins TRBV28 to TRBJ2-4; with no DNA, the TCRdb D assignment of TRBD1 cannot be verified. The germline gives CDR1 MDHEN, CDR2 SYDVKM. CDR3 length equals 13 residues. The CDR3 reads CASRLDRVNIQYF.

J is TRBJ2-1 and V is TRBV4-3; TCRdb calls TRBD1, which cannot be checked without DNA. The germline CDR1 and CDR2 sequences are LGHNA and YSLEER. This CDR3 has 18 residues. The CDR3 sequence is CASSQERMGAVSYNEQFF.

The rearrangement links TRBV27 to TRBJ1-6; TCRdb's assignment of TRBD1 cannot be checked, as there is no DNA. This CDR3 region has 17 residues. The germline CDR1 and CDR2 sequences are MNHEY and SMNVEV (reference sequence). The CDR3 loop is CASSPGDSRIYNSPLHF.